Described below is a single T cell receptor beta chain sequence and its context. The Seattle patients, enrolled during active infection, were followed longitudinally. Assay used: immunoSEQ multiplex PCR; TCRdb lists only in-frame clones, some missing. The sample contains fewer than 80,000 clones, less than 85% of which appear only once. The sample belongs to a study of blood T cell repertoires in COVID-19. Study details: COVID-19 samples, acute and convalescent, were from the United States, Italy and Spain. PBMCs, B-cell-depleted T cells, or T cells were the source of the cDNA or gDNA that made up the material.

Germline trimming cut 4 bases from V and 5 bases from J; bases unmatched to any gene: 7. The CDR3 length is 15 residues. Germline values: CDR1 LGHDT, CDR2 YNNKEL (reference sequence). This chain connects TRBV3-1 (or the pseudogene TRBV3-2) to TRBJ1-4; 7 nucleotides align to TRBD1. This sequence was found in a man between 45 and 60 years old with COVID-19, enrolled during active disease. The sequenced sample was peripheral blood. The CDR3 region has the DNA TGTGCCAGCAGCCTTGCCGGGACAGTAAATGAAAAACTGTTTTTT. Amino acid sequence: CASSLAGTVNEKLFF.